What follows are 10 T cell receptor beta chains derived from one specimen sequenced in a study of CD8 T cells in Susac syndrome. With random hexamers, 0.5 to 1 ug RNA was reverse transcribed. TCRdb used MiXCR to reprocess the immunoSEQ multiplex PCR reads, holding one entry per CDR3 protein. The sample comprises roughly 120,000 distinct CDR3 sequences, 96% of which are singletons, and 0.075% to 0.1% rests with the top ten. Sequencing was carried out using CD4+ T cells from PBMCs. These receptors were obtained from a human donor in good health.

J is TRBJ2-7 and V is TRBV20-1, with a tentative D call TRBD2 (5 bases). V was trimmed by 3 bases and J by 4 bases, leaving 10 bases between them. CDR1 is DFQATT, CDR2 SNEGSKA, per germline (reference sequence). This CDR3 comprises 12 residues. Written as DNA, the CDR3 is TGCAGTGCTAGCTGGGAGAGGTACGAGCAGTACTTC. Encoded protein: CSASWERYEQYF.

The chain links TRBV29-1 to TRBJ2-1; no firm D call. The CDR3 runs 10 residues. Looked up from germline, CDR1 is SQVTM and CDR2 is ANQGSEA. Trimming removed 5 bases at V and 9 bases at J, with 8 bases between. The CDR3 loop reads CSVSHIEQFF. The DNA for the CDR3 is TGCAGCGTTTCCCACATTGAGCAGTTCTTC.

The rearrangement joins TRBV18 to TRBJ2-1; D unclear. Per the germline V gene, CDR1 is KGHSH and CDR2 is LQKENI. V lost 2 bases to trimming and J lost 0 bases, with 8 bases between them. The length of the CDR3 is 15 residues. This CDR3 is CASSPGTASYNEQFF. In DNA, the CDR3 is TGTGCCAGCTCACCAGGTACAGCCTCCTACAATGAGCAGTTCTTC. Full variable domain (missing parts from reference TRBV18 and TRBJ2-1): NAGVMQNPRHLVRRRGQEARLRCSPMKGHSHVYWYRQLPEEGLKFMVYLQKENIIDESGMPKERFSAEFPKEGPSILRIQQVVRGDSAAYFCASSPGTASYNEQFFGPGTRLTVL.

The rearrangement links TRBV28 to TRBJ2-4; D gene uncertain. The CDR3 is made up of 13 amino acids. Trimming removed 3 bases from V and 2 bases from J, with 5 bases in between. In germline, CDR1 is MDHEN, CDR2 SYDVKM. The CDR3 reads CASSFVTKNIQYF. CDR3 DNA: TGTGCCAGCAGTTTCGTGACCAAAAACATTCAGTACTTC.

V and J are TRBV19 and TRBJ2-7; TRBD2 agrees at 9 bases. The trim removed 2 bases at V and 7 bases at J, leaving 6 bases unmatched. Germline V gene data show CDR1 as LNHDA and CDR2 as SQIVND (reference sequence). The CDR3 runs 14 residues. CDR3 nucleotide sequence: TGTGCCAGTAGTATACTAGCGGGAACGGGAGAGCAGTACTTC. This gives the protein CASSILAGTGEQYF.

This chain joins TRBV18 and TRBJ2-7; a weak D match, TRBD1 (5 bases). The V end lost 2 bases, the J end lost 3 bases, and 11 bases lay between the germline ends. CDR1 and CDR2 from the germline V gene are KGHSH and LQKENI. This CDR3 has 14 amino acids. The CDR3 sequence: CASSPADRNYEQYF. The CDR3 DNA sequence: TGTGCCAGCTCACCAGCCGACAGAAACTACGAGCAGTACTTC.

The rearrangement joins TRBV19 to TRBJ1-6, with TRBD1 matching 10 bases. Unmatched junction bases numbered 5, after V lost 8 bases and J lost 10 bases. Germline V gives CDR1 LNHDA, CDR2 SQIVND (reference sequence). The CDR3 runs to 13 residues. CDR3 coding DNA: TGTGCCAGTGTAAGGGACAGGGGATCACCCCTCCACTTT. This translates into CASVRDRGSPLHF.

This chain links TRBV29-1 with TRBJ2-1, with no clear D. V was cut by 3 bases and J by 6 bases, with 12 bases left in between. Looked up from germline, CDR1 is SQVTM and CDR2 is ANQGSEA. The CDR3 runs to 13 residues. The CDR3 loop reads CSVDWDPTNEQFF. The CDR3 DNA sequence: TGCAGCGTTGATTGGGATCCCACCAATGAGCAGTTCTTC.

The J gene is TRBJ2-7, the V gene TRBV11-2; D is unresolved. Trimming removed 4 bases from V and 0 bases from J, with 10 bases in between. The CDR3 has 14 residues. Germline-derived CDR1 and CDR2 are SGHAT and FQNNGV. CDR3 bases: TGTGCCAGCAGCTCGGACGGAATCTCCTACGAGCAGTACTTC. It encodes CASSSDGISYEQYF. Together with reference TRBV11-2 and TRBJ2-7, the CDR3 gives the full variable domain: EAGVAQSPRYKIIEKRQSVAFWCNPISGHATLYWYQQILGQGPKLLIQFQNNGVVDDSQLPKDRFSAERLKGVDSTLKIQPAKLEDSAVYLCASSSDGISYEQYFGPGTRLTVT.

The chain has TRBV7-9 and TRBJ2-6, with 12 bases fitting TRBD1. Germline loops: CDR1 SEHNR, CDR2 FQNEAQ (reference sequence). The CDR3 runs to 15 residues. The CDR3 protein is CVGDRGQGGANVLTF. The CDR3 region has the DNA TGTGTAGGGGACAGGGGGCAGGGTGGGGCCAACGTCCTGACTTTC.